This TCR beta chain stems from a study of cytomegalovirus exposure and HLA in healthy donors. In the PCR, 60 Vbeta and 13 Jbeta primers were used. Here immunoSEQ multiplex PCR was the method, and the copy in TCRdb shows in-frame clones only, minus some. The sample carries 80,000 to 90,000 clones, 75% to 85% recorded once. This clone has a handful of counts. CDR1 MNHEY and CDR2 SVGAGI come from the germline V gene. This CDR3 contains 15 residues. The ends were cut back, 0 bases at V and 1 base at J, with 10 bases in the middle. The rearrangement joins TRBV6-5 to TRBJ2-7; weak D call: TRBD1 (5 bases). This clonotype originated in a woman younger than 45 in good health and CMV-seronegative. Sequences were obtained from PBMCs. The CDR3 bases are TGTGCCAGCAGTTACTCCTGGACACTATCCTACGAGCAGTACTTC. Translation gives CASSYSWTLSYEQYF.